The 23 T cell receptor beta chains reported below all come from one sample, sequenced in a study of T cell clones after liver transplantation. Sequenced by immunoSEQ multiplex PCR; TCRdb stores in-frame clones only, minus some. The sample has 93,000 or so clones; around four fifths are singletons. The sequences come from CD4+ T cells from blood, collected around 44 months after liver transplant. These receptors all stem from a human patient who received a liver transplant. Some of the T cells might come from the graft donor.

The rearrangement links TRBV19 to TRBJ1-4; possible D gene TRBD1, 5 bases. This CDR3 comprises 16 residues. The germline gives CDR1 LNHDA, CDR2 SQIVND (reference sequence). Deletions cut 2 bases from V and 8 bases from J, with 18 bases between. The CDR3 region is CASSIWRTSSREKLFF. CDR3 in DNA: TGTGCCAGTAGTATATGGAGGACATCGTCGCGGGAAAAACTGTTTTTT.

The table lists this clone with a count of one. The chain recombines TRBV11-2 with TRBJ2-1; D is ambiguous. This CDR3 has 13 amino acids. Germline V CDR1 and CDR2: SGHAT, FQNNGV. The V end lost 5 bases, the J end lost 3 bases, and 8 bases lay between the germline ends. CDR3 in amino acids: CASSPRGYNEQFF. In DNA form, the CDR3 reads TGTGCCAGCAGCCCTCGCGGCTACAATGAGCAGTTCTTC.

The rearrangement uses TRBV9 and TRBJ1-6; 7 nucleotides align to TRBD1. The trim removed 0 bases at V and 7 bases at J, leaving 4 bases unmatched. Germline V gene sequence: CDR1 SGDLS, CDR2 YYNGEE. This CDR3 is 15 amino acids long. This chain's CDR3 is CASSVAETGNSPLHF. CDR3 nucleotide sequence: TGTGCCAGCAGCGTAGCCGAGACAGGGAATTCACCCCTCCACTTT.

The CDR3 loop reads CASSFAKGAYYEQYF. In DNA form, the CDR3 reads TGCGCCAGCAGCTTCGCGAAAGGGGCCTACTACGAGCAGTACTTC. J is TRBJ2-7 and V is TRBV5-1; possible D gene TRBD1, 5 bases. Germline V gene sequence: CDR1 SGHRS, CDR2 YFSETQ. The CDR3 has 15 amino acids. V lost 2 bases and J lost 3, with 15 bases in between.

The J gene is TRBJ1-2, the V gene TRBV18, with D perhaps matching TRBD1 (6 bases). The ends were cut back, 1 base at V and 8 bases at J, with 11 bases in the middle. The germline V gene encodes CDR1 KGHSH and CDR2 LQKENI. The CDR3 contains 13 residues. The CDR3 reads CASSPLRGHGYTF. The CDR3 coding sequence is TGTGCCAGCTCACCACTAAGGGGACACGGCTACACCTTC.

This sequence joins TRBV7-9 and TRBJ2-1, with 15 nucleotides matching TRBD2. Germline CDR1 reads SEHNR; CDR2 reads FQNEAQ (reference sequence). J lost 6 bases, V lost 5 bases, and 8 bases had no gene match. This CDR3 comprises 17 residues. CDR3 loop: CASSAPGTSGRSNEQFF. CDR3 nucleotides: TGTGCCAGCAGCGCTCCCGGGACTAGCGGGAGGAGCAATGAGCAGTTCTTC.

With respect to this clone: In the same sample, other DNA sequences code for this CDR3. J is TRBJ2-7 and V is TRBV18, with a possible D match to TRBD2 (6 bases). Trimming removed 3 bases at V and 3 bases at J, with 6 bases between. CDR3 size: 12 residues. CDR1 KGHSH and CDR2 LQKENI come from the germline V gene. DNA for the CDR3: TGTGCCAGCTCACCGGGAGGCTACGAGCAGTACTTC. Translating it yields CASSPGGYEQYF. Full variable domain (remainder filled in from reference TRBV18 and TRBJ2-7): NAGVMQNPRHLVRRRGQEARLRCSPMKGHSHVYWYRQLPEEGLKFMVYLQKENIIDESGMPKERFSAEFPKEGPSILRIQQVVRGDSAAYFCASSPGGYEQYFGPGTRLTVT.

This clone was observed a few times. This chain uses TRBV18 with TRBJ2-5; D unclear. The CDR3 loop spans 17 amino acids. V was pared by 1 base and J by 2 bases, with 17 bases between. Germline V gene sequence: CDR1 KGHSH, CDR2 LQKENI. The CDR3, as DNA: TGTGCCAGCTCACCACGGGCCAGGACGATTACTCAAGAGACCCAGTACTTC. Translation: CASSPRARTITQETQYF.

This sequence joins TRBV10-1 and TRBJ2-2; D gene uncertain. The CDR3 runs to 13 residues. The ends were cut back, 0 bases at V and 7 bases at J, with 6 bases in the middle. Per germline, CDR1 WNHNN and CDR2 SYGVQD (reference sequence). CDR3 DNA: TGCGCCAGCAGTGAGTCGGGGATCGGGGAGCTGTTTTTT. This translates into CASSESGIGELFF.

The rearrangement links TRBV11-3 to TRBJ2-1; weak D call: TRBD2 (5 bases). This CDR3 is built from 17 residues. Germline CDR1 is SGHNT and CDR2 is YENEEA. V lost 0 bases and J lost 7, with 19 bases in between. CDR3: CASSLETGSGRENEQFF. In DNA, the CDR3 is TGTGCCAGCAGCTTAGAGACGGGAAGTGGAAGAGAGAATGAGCAGTTCTTC. Filled out from reference TRBV11-3 and TRBJ2-1, the complete variable domain reads EAGVVQSPRYKIIEKKQPVAFWCNPISGHNTLYWYLQNLGQGPELLIRYENEEAVDDSQLPKDRFSAERLKGVDSTLKIQPAELGDSAVYLCASSLETGSGRENEQFFGPGTRLTVL.

The chain carries TRBV18 and TRBJ1-3; D is undetermined. There are 15 residues in the CDR3. CDR1 KGHSH and CDR2 LQKENI come from the germline V gene. V was shortened by 3 bases and J by 0 bases, with 9 bases between the two germline ends. This CDR3 reads CASSPEISSGNTIYF. The CDR3 DNA reads TGTGCCAGCTCACCCGAGATAAGCTCTGGAAACACCATATATTTT.

This clone was counted many times. The rearrangement uses TRBV5-1 and TRBJ1-6; 10 positions agree with TRBD1. Per germline, CDR1 SGHRS and CDR2 YFSETQ. V was pared by 0 bases and J by 9 bases, with 6 bases of the junction left unmatched. CDR3 length: 16 amino acids. CDR3 amino acids: CASSLADGTGASPLHF. The DNA of the CDR3 is TGCGCCAGCAGCTTGGCCGACGGGACAGGGGCTTCACCCCTCCACTTT.

The chain joins TRBV29-1 to TRBJ1-2; 7 bases line up with TRBD1. CDR1 and CDR2 from the germline V gene are SQVTM and ANQGSEA. The CDR3 extends over 12 amino acids. After removal of 6 bases from V and 6 bases from J, the junction contained 7 bases not matched to a gene. CDR3 nucleotide sequence: TGCAGCGTCCACCGGGACAGCGATGGCTACACCTTC. Its translation is CSVHRDSDGYTF.

The chain couples TRBV7-2 to TRBJ1-5; TRBD1 matches 8 bases. This CDR3 region has 15 residues. CDR1 is SGHTA and CDR2 is FQGNSA in the germline V gene. The junction had 6 bases not matched to a gene; V was cut back by 5 bases and J by 3 bases. This CDR3 reads CASSQGAADNQPQHF. CDR3 DNA: TGTGCCAGCAGCCAGGGGGCGGCTGACAATCAGCCCCAGCATTTT. Based on the CDR3 plus reference TRBV7-2 and TRBJ1-5, the full variable domain is GAGVSQSPSNKVTEKGKDVELRCDPISGHTALYWYRQSLGQGLEFLIYFQGNSAPDKSGLPSDRFSAERTGGSVSTLTIQRTQQEDSAVYLCASSQGAADNQPQHFGDGTRLSIL.

The rearrangement uses TRBV7-2 and TRBJ1-3; D uncertain. The germline V gene has CDR1 SGHTA and CDR2 FQGNSA. The CDR3 runs 14 residues. The germline V and J ends were trimmed by 4 bases and 4 bases, with 11 bases remaining between them. The CDR3 sequence: CASSSQKTGNTIYF. The CDR3 DNA reads TGTGCCAGCAGCTCACAAAAGACGGGAAACACCATATATTTT.

The V and J genes are TRBV6-1 and TRBJ1-5, with 8 bases lining up with TRBD1. This CDR3 has 14 amino acids. The V and J ends lost 5 bases and 7 bases, in that order; junction bases with no gene match: 7. CDR1 is MNHNS, CDR2 SASEGT, per germline. DNA for the CDR3: TGTGCCAGCAGTTGGACAGGGCTTAGCCAGCCCCAGCATTTT. The encoded protein is CASSWTGLSQPQHF.

This clone was counted between two and nine times. This rearrangement joins TRBV10-1 to TRBJ2-5; perhaps D is TRBD1 or TRBD2 (5 bases each). Per the germline V gene, CDR1 is WNHNN and CDR2 is SYGVQD (reference sequence). V was pared by 2 bases and J by 9 bases, with 13 bases between. The CDR3 is 13 residues long. CDR3 loop: CASSETPGAAQYF. In DNA, the CDR3 is TGCGCCAGCAGTGAGACTCCCGGGGCGGCCCAGTACTTC.

The chain carries TRBV9 and TRBJ2-3, with 11 bases aligning to TRBD1. The CDR3 is 14 residues long. CDR1 SGDLS and CDR2 YYNGEE come from the germline V gene. With 4 bases clipped from V and 13 bases from J, the junction kept 11 bases outside the gene matches. The chain's CDR3 is CASSPWTGGKSKYF. CDR3 DNA: TGTGCCAGCAGCCCCTGGACAGGGGGCAAATCTAAGTATTTT.

The CDR3 region has the DNA TGCGCCAGCAGCCAAGAAGGAGGGACTGGAAACACCATATATTTT. Residues: CASSQEGGTGNTIYF. The chain recombines TRBV4-1 with TRBJ1-3; no firm D call. The CDR3 covers 15 residues. CDR1 is MGHRA, CDR2 YSYEKL, per germline. The V end was cut by 0 bases, the J end by 2 bases, with 8 bases between.

The J gene is TRBJ2-7, the V gene TRBV29-1; D gene uncertain. This CDR3 is 11 amino acids long. Germline V gene data show CDR1 as SQVTM and CDR2 as ANQGSEA. Trimming pared 3 bases from V and 2 bases from J, leaving 5 bases between. The CDR3 reads CSVDGTYEQYF. In DNA, the CDR3 is TGCAGCGTTGACGGAACCTACGAGCAGTACTTC.

This chain links TRBV12-5 with TRBJ2-3; no clear D. Trimming left V 0 bases short and J 0 bases short, with 7 bases between. This CDR3 spans 15 amino acids. Germline V gene data show CDR1 as LGHNT and CDR2 as FRNRAP. The CDR3 nucleotides are TGTGCTAGTGGTTTGGTAGGTGCGAGCACAGATACGCAGTATTTT. Translation: CASGLVGASTDTQYF. The full variable domain, rest sourced from reference TRBV12-5 and TRBJ2-3, is DARVTQTPRHKVTEMGQEVTMRCQPILGHNTVFWYRQTMMQGLELLAYFRNRAPLDDSGMPKDRFSAEMPDATLATLKIQPSEPRDSAVYFCASGLVGASTDTQYFGPGTRLTVL.

The chain combines TRBV5-6 with TRBJ2-3; D ambiguous. V was cut by 3 bases and J by 3 bases, with 5 bases left in between. Per germline, CDR1 SGHDT and CDR2 YYEEEE. CDR3 size: 12 residues. The CDR3 loop reads CASSYLTDTQYF. DNA for the CDR3: TGTGCCAGCAGCTATTTAACAGATACGCAGTATTTT.

The chain employs TRBV5-1 and TRBJ1-5; 11 bases match TRBD1. V gave up 3 bases and J gave up 4 bases; unmatched junction bases: 3. There are 15 residues in the CDR3. Per the germline V gene, CDR1 is SGHRS and CDR2 is YFSETQ. CDR3 sequence (DNA): TGCGCCAGCAGCTGGGGGACAGGGGGGAATCAGCCCCAGCATTTT. Protein: CASSWGTGGNQPQHF.